This T cell receptor (beta chain) comes out of a study of blood T cell repertoires in COVID-19. In the study overall: Italy, Spain and the United States were the sources of the convalescent and acute COVID-19 samples.

J lost 5 bases, V lost 2 bases, and 2 bases had no gene match. The V gene's germline CDR1 is LGHDT and CDR2 YNNKEL (reference sequence). The length of the CDR3 is 14 residues. Patients in Seattle were enrolled during active infection, then followed longitudinally. This clone was picked up one time. In the authors' workflow: Nucleated cell counts were estimated from reference gene primer amplification. Generated by immunoSEQ multiplex PCR, the TCRdb table keeps only in-frame clones and is missing some. The DNA gave D and trimming, while V, J and clone size come from that table. This table holds 140,000 or so clones, about 88% found once.

The sequence derives from a human donor with COVID-19, enrolled during active disease. The donor label of this sample is uncertain. This rearrangement joins TRBV3-1 (or the pseudogene TRBV3-2) to TRBJ1-4, with TRBD1 matching over 7 bases. Sample: peripheral blood. CDR3 DNA sequence: TGTGCCAGCAGCCAACCGGACAGGAATGAAAAACTGTTTTTT. Encoded protein: CASSQPDRNEKLFF.